The T cell receptor (beta chain) under discussion was sequenced for a study of vaccination effects on CD4 cells after COVID-19. Notes on the study in general: Clones induced by infection and by vaccine showed marked clonal contraction late after vaccination.

Antigen-specific CD4+ T cells were expanded (with viral peptide pools) by the ViraFEST assay ahead of sequencing. Cultured cells yielded isolated CD4+ T cells after 10 days. According to the study, vaccine recipients showed no prior SARS-CoV-2 infection and negative nucleocapsid antibodies. Days 3 and 7 saw half the medium replaced with IL-2 medium. The CDR3 covers 12 residues. Trimming stripped 6 bases from V and 9 bases from J, with 9 bases between. Germline V gene data show CDR1 as MDHEN and CDR2 as SYDVKM. Using immunoSEQ multiplex PCR, the repertoire was profiled, and TCRdb retains in-frame clones only, with some absent. Of 67,000 or so clones listed, 65% to 85% were seen once; the top ten hold over 4%. This clone occurred a few times. What it recognizes is unknown.

V and J are TRBV28 and TRBJ1-6; possible D gene TRBD1, 6 bases. The TCR comes from a human donor who received a COVID-19 vaccine. The specimen comprised CD4+ T cells from PBMCs cultured with HCoV-OC43 spike peptides, sampled before COVID-19 vaccination. Subset indicated: HCoV-OC43 spike overlapping peptide pool stimulation. CDR3: CASSRGGSPLHF. The CDR3 DNA reads TGTGCCAGCAGCAGGGGTGGTTCACCCCTCCACTTT. The whole variable domain, remainder taken from reference TRBV28 and TRBJ1-6, is DVKVTQSSRYLVKRTGEKVFLECVQDMDHENMFWYRQDPGLGLRLIYFSYDVKMKEKGDIPEGYSVSREKKERFSLILESASTNQTSMYLCASSRGGSPLHFGNGTRLTVT.